These 15 T cell receptor beta chains were sequenced from one sample in a study of sequential checkpoint blockade in melanoma. Described treatment: randomized to nivolumab then ipilimumab (arm A) or the reverse (arm B). Only in-frame clones appear in the TCRdb table, and some are missing; sequencing was by immunoSEQ multiplex PCR. This sample yields roughly 20,000 clones, of which more than 25% are seen a single time; 7.2% belongs to the top ten. Material: tumor tissue (inferred from file names), obtained from a patient given nivolumab and ipilimumab in sequence. The receptors originated from a human donor with melanoma.

This clone appeared a few times. The gene calls are TRBV27 and TRBJ2-1; maybe TRBD2 (6 bases). Trimming cost V 3 bases and J 3 bases, with 9 bases left between them. Per germline, CDR1 MNHEY and CDR2 SMNVEV (reference sequence). The CDR3 has 14 amino acids. The CDR3 here is CASSFGSGYNEQFF. The CDR3 DNA reads TGTGCCAGCAGTTTCGGTAGCGGCTACAATGAGCAGTTCTTC.

There are a few counts of this clone. The gene calls are TRBV14 and TRBJ1-6; 8 bases align to TRBD1. Trimming took 3 bases from V and 9 from J; bases not matched to a gene: 10. There are 16 residues in the CDR3. CDR1 SGHDN and CDR2 FVKESK come from the germline V gene. Here the CDR3 reads CASSHRRTGSGSPLHF. The CDR3 DNA reads as TGTGCCAGCAGCCACAGAAGGACAGGGTCGGGTTCACCCCTCCACTTT.

This clone has a handful of counts. The chain employs TRBV28 and TRBJ1-1; 8 positions agree with TRBD1. The J segment lost 5 bases and the V segment lost 8 bases, leaving 22 bases of the junction unmatched. The CDR3 sequence is 18 residues long. Germline CDR1 and CDR2: MDHEN and SYDVKM. CDR3: CASGMGVTGELRGTEAFF. CDR3 nucleotides: TGTGCCAGCGGTATGGGGGTGACAGGGGAGCTTCGCGGGACTGAAGCTTTCTTT. The complete variable domain, with remaining parts taken from reference TRBV28 and TRBJ1-1, reads DVKVTQSSRYLVKRTGEKVFLECVQDMDHENMFWYRQDPGLGLRLIYFSYDVKMKEKGDIPEGYSVSREKKERFSLILESASTNQTSMYLCASGMGVTGELRGTEAFFGQGTRLTVV.

This clone was seen more than once but under ten times. The chain joins TRBV12-2 to TRBJ2-7; the table's D call of TRBD2 was not tested on the DNA. TRBV12-2 corresponds to a pseudogene. CDR3 length: 15 amino acids. CDR3 protein: CASQGGLGGSYEQYF. CDR3 coding DNA: TGTGCTTCCCAGGGCGGGTTGGGGGGCTCCTACGAGCAGTACTTC.

This clone was recorded a few times. The chain links TRBV6-8 to TRBJ1-5; D might be TRBD1 (5 bases). The V end lost 8 bases, the J end lost 5 bases, and 13 bases lay between the germline ends. This CDR3 contains 13 residues. In germline, CDR1 is MNHGY, CDR2 SAAAGT. CDR3 in DNA: TGTGCCAGCCAGTGGCAGGGATATCAGCCCCAGCATTTT. Translation: CASQWQGYQPQHF.

This clone turned up a few times. The chain joins TRBV11-3 to TRBJ1-1; no firm D call. The germline CDR1 and CDR2 sequences are SGHNT and YENEEA. Trimming removed 3 bases at V and 4 bases at J, with 12 bases between. The CDR3 runs to 14 residues. The CDR3 coding sequence is TGTGCCAGCAGCTTGGGAGGGTTAGCCACTGAAGCTTTCTTT. It specifies CASSLGGLATEAFF. The whole variable domain, remainder taken from reference TRBV11-3 and TRBJ1-1, is EAGVVQSPRYKIIEKKQPVAFWCNPISGHNTLYWYLQNLGQGPELLIRYENEEAVDDSQLPKDRFSAERLKGVDSTLKIQPAELGDSAVYLCASSLGGLATEAFFGQGTRLTVV.

This clone is categorized as medium-sized. The chain recombines TRBV11-3 with TRBJ2-1; 11 bases line up with TRBD2. This CDR3 comprises 17 residues. The trim removed 5 bases at V and 4 bases at J, leaving 10 bases unmatched. Per germline, CDR1 SGHNT and CDR2 YENEEA. The CDR3 DNA follows: TGTGCCAGCAGCCCATCACGACTAGCGGGATCTTACAATGAGCAGTTCTTC. It translates to CASSPSRLAGSYNEQFF.

This clone was seen a few times. The chain recombines TRBV6-1 with TRBJ2-7; tentatively, D is TRBD1 (6 bases). Deletions cut 1 base from V and 6 bases from J, with 7 bases between. CDR3 size: 12 residues. Germline CDR1 and CDR2: MNHNS and SASEGT. The CDR3, as DNA: TGTGCCAGCAGTGAAGTCAGGGGCGAGCAGTACTTC. Protein: CASSEVRGEQYF.

V usage is TRBV14 and J usage is TRBJ1-2; TRBD1 aligns across 8 bases. The V segment lost 1 base and the J segment 8 bases; nucleotides outside the gene matches: 12. The length of the CDR3 is 16 residues. Per germline, CDR1 SGHDN and CDR2 FVKESK. The CDR3 sequence: CASSQVAQGAQGGYTF. The CDR3 bases are TGTGCCAGCAGCCAAGTGGCGCAGGGGGCCCAGGGAGGCTACACCTTC.

J is TRBJ2-2 and V is TRBV11-3, with 7 bases matching TRBD2. V gave up 1 base and J gave up 4 bases; unmatched junction bases: 0. Germline V gene data show CDR1 as SGHNT and CDR2 as YENEEA. The CDR3 spans 14 residues. The DNA for the CDR3 is TGTGCCAGCAGCTTAGGCGGGGGCACCGGGGAGCTGTTTTTT. This gives the protein CASSLGGGTGELFF.

This clone was seen more than once but under ten times. The chain uses TRBV7-6 and TRBJ2-1; 11 positions agree with TRBD1. The CDR3 length is 14 residues. V trimming: 6 bases; J trimming: 7 bases; junction bases outside the gene matches: 5. CDR1 is SGHVS and CDR2 is FNYEAQ in the germline V gene. Here the CDR3 reads CASRGQGARNEQFF. In DNA, the CDR3 is TGTGCCAGCAGAGGACAGGGGGCGCGTAATGAGCAGTTCTTC.

The CDR3: CASSWAPQNTEAFF. The CDR3 nucleotides read TGTGCCAGCAGTTGGGCGCCCCAAAACACTGAAGCTTTCTTT. This chain connects TRBV6-8 to TRBJ1-1, with D uncertain. This CDR3 region has 14 residues. CDR1 and CDR2 from the germline V gene are MNHGY and SAAAGT. Trimming left V 4 bases short and J 2 bases short, with 11 bases between.

This clone was seen more than once but under ten times. The genes are TRBV11-3 and TRBJ1-1, with 7 positions matching TRBD1. This CDR3 contains 14 residues. J lost 4 bases, V lost 4 bases, and 6 bases had no gene match. Per the germline V gene, CDR1 is SGHNT and CDR2 is YENEEA. DNA of the CDR3: TGTGCCAGCAGCTCAGACAGGGTTGGCACTGAAGCTTTCTTT. It yields the protein CASSSDRVGTEAFF.

The rearrangement links TRBV7-1 to TRBJ1-1; D is ambiguous. TRBV7-1 is assigned to the ORF class and has an uncertain function. The CDR3 runs to 13 residues. Deletions cut 4 bases from V and 6 bases from J, with 12 bases between. CDR3 sequence (DNA): TGTGCCAGCAGCTTAACTGGGGTGGCTGAAGCTTTCTTT. Its translation is CASSLTGVAEAFF.

The J gene is TRBJ2-1, the V gene TRBV19; 12 bases agree with TRBD2. The germline CDR1 and CDR2 sequences are LNHDA and SQIVND (reference sequence). CDR3 length equals 17 residues. V shed 10 bases and J 1 base; nucleotides not matched to a gene: 11. CDR3 loop: CATQLAGGIKSYNEQFF. DNA for the CDR3: TGTGCCACCCAACTAGCGGGAGGAATAAAATCCTACAATGAGCAGTTCTTC.